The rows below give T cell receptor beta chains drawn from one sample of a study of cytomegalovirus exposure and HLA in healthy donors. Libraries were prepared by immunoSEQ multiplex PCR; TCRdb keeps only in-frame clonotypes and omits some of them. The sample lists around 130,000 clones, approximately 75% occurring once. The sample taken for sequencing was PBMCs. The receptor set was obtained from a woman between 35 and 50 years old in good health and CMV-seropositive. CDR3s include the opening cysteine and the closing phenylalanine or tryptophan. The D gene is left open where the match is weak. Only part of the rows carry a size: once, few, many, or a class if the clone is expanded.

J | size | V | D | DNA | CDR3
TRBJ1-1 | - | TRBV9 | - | TGTGCCAGCAGCGCGCGCCAAACGGGCACTGAAGCTTTCTTT | CASSARQTGTEAFF
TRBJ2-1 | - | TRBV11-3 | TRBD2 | TGTGCCAGCAGCTTAGCGACTAGCGGGTACAATGAGCAGTTCTTC | CASSLATSGYNEQFF
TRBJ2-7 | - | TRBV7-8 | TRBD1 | TGTGCCAGCAGCCCTAGTAGGAGGACAGGTGCCGACGAGCAGTACTTC | CASSPSRRTGADEQYF
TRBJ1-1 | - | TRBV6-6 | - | TGTGCCAGCAGTTACTCGAGAGGGCTTGGGGACACTGAAGCTTTCTTT | CASSYSRGLGDTEAFF
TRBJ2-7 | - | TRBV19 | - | TGTGCCAGTAGTACACGGACAAGTCTTCTCTACGAGCAGTACTTC | CASSTRTSLLYEQYF
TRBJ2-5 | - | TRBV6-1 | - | TGTGCCAGCAGTGAAACAGCAAAAGAGACCCAGTACTTC | CASSETAKETQYF
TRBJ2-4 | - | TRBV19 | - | TGTGCCAGTAAGGCCGGGGGACTAGCCAAAAACATTCAGTACTTC | CASKAGGLAKNIQYF
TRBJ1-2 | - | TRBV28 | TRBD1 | TGTGCCAGCAGTTTTGTACAGGGGGCGGATGGCTACACCTTC | CASSFVQGADGYTF
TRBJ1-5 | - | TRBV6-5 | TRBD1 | TGTGCCAGCAGTTACGACAGGGGGCTTCCCCAGCATTTT | CASSYDRGLPQHF
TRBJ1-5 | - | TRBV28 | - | TGTGCCAGCAGTTTCAGTGGGAGACGGGGCAATCAGCCCCAGCATTTT | CASSFSGRRGNQPQHF
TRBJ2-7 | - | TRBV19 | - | TGTGCCAGTAGTGCAGGTCCCTACGAGCAGTACTTC | CASSAGPYEQYF
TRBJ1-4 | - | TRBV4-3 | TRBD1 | TGCGCCAGCAGCCAAGAGACAGGGTATTATGAAAAACTGTTTTTT | CASSQETGYYEKLFF
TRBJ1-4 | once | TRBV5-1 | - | TGCGCCAGCAGCTTGACCCCAGGGGTTAATGAAAAACTGTTTTTT | CASSLTPGVNEKLFF
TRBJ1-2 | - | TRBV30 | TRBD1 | TGTGCCGGACAGGGGGGTCTAGGCTATGGCTACACCTTC | CAGQGGLGYGYTF
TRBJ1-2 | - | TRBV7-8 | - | TGTGCCAGCAGCTTAGACTCTGGGGGGATGGTTGACACCTTC | CASSLDSGGMVDTF
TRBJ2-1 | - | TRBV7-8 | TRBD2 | TGTGCCAGCAGCTTGCCCCTCCGACTAGCGGTCCACAATGAGCAGTTCTTC | CASSLPLRLAVHNEQFF
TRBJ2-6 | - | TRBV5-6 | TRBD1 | TGTGCCACCGAAACAGGGGTCGGGGCCAACGTCCTGACTTTC | CATETGVGANVLTF
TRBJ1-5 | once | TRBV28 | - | TGTGCCAGCAGTTCCCCCAAGGGGCTCCTATCGCCCCAGCATTTT | CASSSPKGLLSPQHF
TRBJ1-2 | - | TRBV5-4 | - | TGTGCCAGCAGCTCTGCCAGGGTTTCGAACTATGGCTACACCTTC | CASSSARVSNYGYTF
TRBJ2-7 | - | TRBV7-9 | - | TGTGCCAGCAGCATACAGATGCCCTACTACGAGCAGTACTTC | CASSIQMPYYEQYF
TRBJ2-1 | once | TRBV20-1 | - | TGCAGTGCTCTCGGGGACAATGAGCAGTTCTTC | CSALGDNEQFF
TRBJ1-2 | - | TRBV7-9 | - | TGTGCCAGCAGCCCGCAGGGATACGGCTACACCTTC | CASSPQGYGYTF
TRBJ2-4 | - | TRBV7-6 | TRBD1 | TGTGCCAGCAGCACCCAACCAGGGGGCTTAGCCAAAAACATTCAGTACTTC | CASSTQPGGLAKNIQYF
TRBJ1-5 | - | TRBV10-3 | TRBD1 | TGTGCCATCAGTGAGGGACAGGGGGATGCTCAGCCCCAGCATTTT | CAISEGQGDAQPQHF
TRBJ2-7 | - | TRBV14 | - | TGTGCCAGCAGCCGGGGCGGCTATTACGAGCAGTACTTC | CASSRGGYYEQYF
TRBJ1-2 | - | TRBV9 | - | TGTGCCAGCCGCCAACAGGGATATGGCTACACCTTC | CASRQQGYGYTF
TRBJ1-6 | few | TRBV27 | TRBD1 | TGTGCCAGCAGTTTGGGGCCGGGACAGGCCCATCCACCCCTCCACTTT | CASSLGPGQAHPPLHF
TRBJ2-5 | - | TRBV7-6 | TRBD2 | TGTGCCAGCAGCGCCTTACTAGCGGTAAACCAAGAGACCCAGTACTTC | CASSALLAVNQETQYF
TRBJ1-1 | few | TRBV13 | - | TGTGCCAGCAGCTTATTGGGCAGGGGTAACACTGAAGCTTTCTTT | CASSLLGRGNTEAFF
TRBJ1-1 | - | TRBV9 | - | TGTGCCAGCAGCGTAGAGGGTGTGGGAGGTGATGAAGCTTTCTTT | CASSVEGVGGDEAFF
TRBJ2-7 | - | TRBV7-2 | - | TGTGCCAGCAGCTTGAGAGGCGCCTACGAGCAGTACTTC | CASSLRGAYEQYF
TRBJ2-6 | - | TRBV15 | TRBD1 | TGTGCCACCAGCAGCGGACAGGGGTGGGCTGGGGCCAACGTCCTGACTTTC | CATSSGQGWAGANVLTF
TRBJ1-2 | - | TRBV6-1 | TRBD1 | TGTGCCAGTCGAGCGGGACAGGGGGGTCAATATGGCTACACCTTC | CASRAGQGGQYGYTF
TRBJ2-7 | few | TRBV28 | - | TGTGCCAGCACTCTGGACGGGGGCTACGAGCAGTACTTC | CASTLDGGYEQYF
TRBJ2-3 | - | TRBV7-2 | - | TGTGCCAGCACCCTTGGCGGGTTAGGTACGCAGTATTTT | CASTLGGLGTQYF
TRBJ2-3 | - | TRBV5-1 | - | TGCGCCAGCTCGGCGGAAGCGCGACCTACAGATACGCAGTATTTT | CASSAEARPTDTQYF
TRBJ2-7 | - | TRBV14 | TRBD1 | TGTGCCAGCAGCCACACCGGGACAGTAAGATACGAGCAGTACTTC | CASSHTGTVRYEQYF
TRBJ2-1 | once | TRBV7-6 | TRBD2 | TGTGCCAGCAGCCCCCCTTGGGGGGCTAGCGGGAGGGCCCGCTACAATGAGCAGTTCTTC | CASSPPWGASGRARYNEQFF
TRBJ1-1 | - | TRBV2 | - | TGTGCCAGCAGTATCCGACTAGCCCTTCCGGGAGCTTTCTTT | CASSIRLALPGAFF
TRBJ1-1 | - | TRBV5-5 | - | TGTGCCAGCAGCTTACGGTATACGAACACTGAAGCTTTCTTT | CASSLRYTNTEAFF
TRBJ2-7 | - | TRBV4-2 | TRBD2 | TGTGCCAGCAAATCGACTAGCGGGAGCTCCTACGAGCAGTACTTC | CASKSTSGSSYEQYF
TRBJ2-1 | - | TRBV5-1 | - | TGCGCCAGCAGCTTGTTAGCGATGGGACAAGGACTCAATGAGCAGTTCTTC | CASSLLAMGQGLNEQFF
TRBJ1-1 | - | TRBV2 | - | TGTGCCAGCCCGAATCGGTTAGTCGCTGAAGTTTTCTTT | CASPNRLVAEVFF
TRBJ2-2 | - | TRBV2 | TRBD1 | TGTGCCAGCAGTGAAAGAGGGACAGCGAACACCGGGGAGCTGTTTTTT | CASSERGTANTGELFF
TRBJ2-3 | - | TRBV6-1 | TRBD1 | TGTGCCAGCAGTGGAGGACAGGCCACAGATACGCAGTATTTT | CASSGGQATDTQYF
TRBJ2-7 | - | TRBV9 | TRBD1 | TGTGCCAGCAGCGTAGCCCAGGGGGCCTACGAGCAGTACTTC | CASSVAQGAYEQYF
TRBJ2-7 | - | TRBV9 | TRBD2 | TGTGCCAGCAGCGTAGGGGGGGGAAGGATGGCCTACGAGCAGTACTTC | CASSVGGGRMAYEQYF
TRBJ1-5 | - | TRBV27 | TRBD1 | TGTGCCAGCAGTTTATATGGCAGGGGGATCAATCAGCCCCAGCATTTT | CASSLYGRGINQPQHF
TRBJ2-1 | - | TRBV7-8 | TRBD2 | TGTGCCAGCAGCCAAACTAGCGGGAGCTCCTACAATGAGCAGTTCTTC | CASSQTSGSSYNEQFF
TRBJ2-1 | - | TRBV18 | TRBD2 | TGTGCCAGCTCACCGGGTACTAGCGGATACAATGAGCAGTTCTTC | CASSPGTSGYNEQFF
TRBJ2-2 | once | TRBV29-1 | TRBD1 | TGCAGCGTTGGATTGACAGGGCCCGGGGAGCTGTTTTTT | CSVGLTGPGELFF
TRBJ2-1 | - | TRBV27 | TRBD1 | TGTGCCAGCAAAGGGGGACAGGGGGTATTTGGTACCTACAATGAGCAGTTCTTC | CASKGGQGVFGTYNEQFF
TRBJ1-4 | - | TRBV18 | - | TGTGCCAGCTCACCACTCGGGGGGGGCGGAAGCGAAAAACTGTTTTTT | CASSPLGGGGSEKLFF
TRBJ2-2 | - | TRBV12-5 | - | TGTGCTAGTGGTTTGGGACAGAACACCGGGGAGCTGTTTTTT | CASGLGQNTGELFF
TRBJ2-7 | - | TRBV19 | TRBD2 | TGTGCCAGTAGGATTGGTGTAGCGGGCGAGCAGTACTTC | CASRIGVAGEQYF
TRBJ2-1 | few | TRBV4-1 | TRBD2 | TGCGCCAGCAGCCACAGCCTAGCGGGGGGAGATAATGAGCAGTTCTTC | CASSHSLAGGDNEQFF
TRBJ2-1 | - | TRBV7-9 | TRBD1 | TGTGCCAGCAGCGACGTCGGACAGGGTCCCGCCAATGAGCAGTTCTTC | CASSDVGQGPANEQFF
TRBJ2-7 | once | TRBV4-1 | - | TGCGCCAGCAGCCGACTCGCCGGGGAGCAGTACTTC | CASSRLAGEQYF